Listed below are T cell receptor beta chains from one sample, sequenced in a study of T cell repertoires in cytomegalovirus infection. From the reads, TCRdb called clonotypes with MiXCR, one entry per CDR3 protein. The sample yields approximately 110,000 distinct CDR3 sequences, over 9.5% seen once. No cognate antigen is known for these TCRs. Sequencing was performed on PBMCs, sequenced either directly or after in vitro stimulation (not recorded which). The receptors originated from a human donor in good health (CMV status not recorded). Some clones in this sample may be carry-over from other donors' samples. The CDR3 runs from the conserved cysteine through the conserved F or W. A D gene is named only where the DNA matches it firmly. Clone size is not always given. Where it is, it says once, few, many or a class for expanded clones.

CDR3nt: TGTGCCAGCAGCTTAGGCCGGTCCCCTGATGAAAAACTGTTTTTT
CDR3aa: CASSLGRSPDEKLFF
abundance: many
d_gene: -
j_gene: TRBJ1-4
v_gene: TRBV7-9

CDR3nt: TGTGCCAGCAGCCTCCGACTAGCGGACACAGATACGCAGTATTTT
CDR3aa: CASSLRLADTDTQYF
abundance: few
d_gene: TRBD2
j_gene: TRBJ2-3
v_gene: TRBV7-2

CDR3nt: TGCAGTGCTAGTGAAGAATCAGACACAGATACGCAGTATTTT
CDR3aa: CSASEESDTDTQYF
abundance: few
d_gene: -
j_gene: TRBJ2-3
v_gene: TRBV20-1

CDR3nt: TGTGCCAGCAGCTTAGTAGGGGGTGCAGGGGATGGCTACACCTTC
CDR3aa: CASSLVGGAGDGYTF
abundance: many
d_gene: -
j_gene: TRBJ1-2
v_gene: TRBV7-2

CDR3nt: TGTGCCAGTCGGGGAAGCTATTTTCTTGGCACAGATACGCAGTATTTT
CDR3aa: CASRGSYFLGTDTQYF
abundance: few
d_gene: -
j_gene: TRBJ2-3
v_gene: TRBV6-2/TRBV6-3

CDR3nt: TGTGCCGGTAGCGGGAGTGGAACCGGGGAGCTGTTTTTT
CDR3aa: CAGSGSGTGELFF
abundance: many
d_gene: TRBD2
j_gene: TRBJ2-2
v_gene: TRBV12-3/TRBV12-4

CDR3nt: TGTGCCAGCAGTGAACGGCCAGAGACCCAGTACTTC
CDR3aa: CASSERPETQYF
abundance: -
d_gene: -
j_gene: TRBJ2-5
v_gene: TRBV2

CDR3nt: TGTGCCACCAGCAGAGCCCAGAACGGCAATCAGCCCCAGCATTTT
CDR3aa: CATSRAQNGNQPQHF
abundance: -
d_gene: -
j_gene: TRBJ1-5
v_gene: TRBV15

CDR3nt: TGCGCCAGCAGCCAAGATTTCAGGGGGCGTGAAAAACTGTTTTTT
CDR3aa: CASSQDFRGREKLFF
abundance: many
d_gene: TRBD1
j_gene: TRBJ1-4
v_gene: TRBV4-3

CDR3nt: TGTGCCAGCAGCCCTGGACAGGGGGGCACTGAAGCTTTCTTT
CDR3aa: CASSPGQGGTEAFF
abundance: many
d_gene: TRBD1
j_gene: TRBJ1-1
v_gene: TRBV3-1

CDR3nt: TGTGCCAGTAGACAGAGAAGGACCCAGGGGGCTGGAAACACCATATATTTT
CDR3aa: CASRQRRTQGAGNTIYF
abundance: many
d_gene: TRBD1
j_gene: TRBJ1-3
v_gene: TRBV19

CDR3nt: TGTGCCAGCAGCTTAGCGACAGGTTTTACGGGTGAAGCTTTCTTT
CDR3aa: CASSLATGFTGEAFF
abundance: many
d_gene: -
j_gene: TRBJ1-1
v_gene: TRBV11-2

CDR3nt: TGTGCCAGCAGTTATATTAAGCCGGAAGATACGCAGTATTTT
CDR3aa: CASSYIKPEDTQYF
abundance: few
d_gene: -
j_gene: TRBJ2-3
v_gene: TRBV6-1

CDR3nt: TGTGCCATCAGCGGGGACCGGGACACAAGTCCTCTCAATGAGCAGTTCTTC
CDR3aa: CAISGDRDTSPLNEQFF
abundance: many
d_gene: -
j_gene: TRBJ2-1
v_gene: TRBV10-3

CDR3nt: TGTGCCAGCAGCTTAGCGGGGACAGAAACAGATACGCAGTATTTT
CDR3aa: CASSLAGTETDTQYF
abundance: many
d_gene: TRBD1
j_gene: TRBJ2-3
v_gene: TRBV7-8

CDR3nt: TGTGCCAGCAGTTACTCGAAGTCTAGCGGGTCCCCTGAGCAGTACTTC
CDR3aa: CASSYSKSSGSPEQYF
abundance: many
d_gene: TRBD2
j_gene: TRBJ2-7
v_gene: TRBV6-5

CDR3nt: TGTGCCAGCAGCCGCCAGGGGATTTTGGAGACCCAGTACTTC
CDR3aa: CASSRQGILETQYF
abundance: few
d_gene: -
j_gene: TRBJ2-5
v_gene: TRBV7-9

CDR3nt: TGCGCCAGCAGCCAAGGCAGGGGGGATACGCAGTATTTT
CDR3aa: CASSQGRGDTQYF
abundance: many
d_gene: TRBD1
j_gene: TRBJ2-3
v_gene: TRBV4-1

CDR3nt: TGCGCCAGCAGCCACCCCGGTTTAACCTACGAGCAGTACTTC
CDR3aa: CASSHPGLTYEQYF
abundance: few
d_gene: -
j_gene: TRBJ2-7
v_gene: TRBV4-1

CDR3nt: TGTGCCAGCAGTTCACAGGCGGGGGGCTACACCTTC
CDR3aa: CASSSQAGGYTF
abundance: many
d_gene: -
j_gene: TRBJ1-2
v_gene: TRBV27

CDR3nt: TGTGCCACCAGCAACGGACAGCTACTCCAAGAGACCCAGTACTTC
CDR3aa: CATSNGQLLQETQYF
abundance: few
d_gene: -
j_gene: TRBJ2-5
v_gene: TRBV15

CDR3nt: TGTGCCAGCAGTCTCTCCCGCCAGCACTCTGGAAACACCATATATTTT
CDR3aa: CASSLSRQHSGNTIYF
abundance: -
d_gene: -
j_gene: TRBJ1-3
v_gene: TRBV3-1

CDR3nt: TGCGCCAGCAGCCATAGCGGGAGGGGGGAGACCCAGTACTTC
CDR3aa: CASSHSGRGETQYF
abundance: many
d_gene: TRBD2
j_gene: TRBJ2-5
v_gene: TRBV4-3

CDR3nt: TGTGCCAGCAGCCCCTCCTCTGATAGCAATCAGCCCCAGCATTTT
CDR3aa: CASSPSSDSNQPQHF
abundance: many
d_gene: -
j_gene: TRBJ1-5
v_gene: TRBV7-4

CDR3nt: TGTGCCAGCACCAACCACGCTAGCCGCTATTCTCCTGAGCAGTTCTTC
CDR3aa: CASTNHASRYSPEQFF
abundance: many
d_gene: -
j_gene: TRBJ2-1
v_gene: TRBV27

CDR3nt: TGCGCCAGCAGCCAAGATGCGGGTCTTGAAGCTTTCTTT
CDR3aa: CASSQDAGLEAFF
abundance: -
d_gene: -
j_gene: TRBJ1-1
v_gene: TRBV4-1

CDR3nt: TGTGCCAGCAGTTTAACCGCGACGGCGGTCCAAGAGACCCAGTACTTC
CDR3aa: CASSLTATAVQETQYF
abundance: many
d_gene: -
j_gene: TRBJ2-5
v_gene: TRBV27

CDR3nt: TGTGCCACCAGTTCGGCGGGAGGGAGCTACAATGAGCAGTTCTTC
CDR3aa: CATSSAGGSYNEQFF
abundance: many
d_gene: TRBD2
j_gene: TRBJ2-1
v_gene: TRBV24-1

CDR3nt: TGTGCCAGCAGCCAATTCGGGGGCCAAGAGACCCAGTACTTC
CDR3aa: CASSQFGGQETQYF
abundance: many
d_gene: -
j_gene: TRBJ2-5
v_gene: TRBV5-4

CDR3nt: TGTGCCAGTACGGGGAGCGGCAGGAGATATGGCTACACCTTC
CDR3aa: CASTGSGRRYGYTF
abundance: -
d_gene: -
j_gene: TRBJ1-2
v_gene: TRBV12-3/TRBV12-4

CDR3nt: TGTGCCAGCCGCGACGCCCAGAGCTCCTACGAGCAGTACTTC
CDR3aa: CASRDAQSSYEQYF
abundance: many
d_gene: -
j_gene: TRBJ2-7
v_gene: TRBV28

CDR3nt: TGTGCCAGCAGGAGGAACGGAGTAAAAGCGGCTACAGATACGCAGTATTTT
CDR3aa: CASRRNGVKAATDTQYF
abundance: many
d_gene: -
j_gene: TRBJ2-3
v_gene: TRBV6-2/TRBV6-3

CDR3nt: TGTGCCACCAGTGATCCCTTGGACCCTAGCGGGGCCTACAATGAGCAGTTCTTC
CDR3aa: CATSDPLDPSGAYNEQFF
abundance: few
d_gene: TRBD2
j_gene: TRBJ2-1
v_gene: TRBV24-1

CDR3nt: TGTGCCAGCAGTTACTCCGGGACTTACAATGAGCAGTTCTTC
CDR3aa: CASSYSGTYNEQFF
abundance: many
d_gene: -
j_gene: TRBJ2-1
v_gene: TRBV6-2/TRBV6-3

CDR3nt: TGTGCCAGCAGCTCCGGGACAGGTCGCCCGTGGGGGGCCAACGTCCTGACTTTC
CDR3aa: CASSSGTGRPWGANVLTF
abundance: many
d_gene: TRBD1
j_gene: TRBJ2-6
v_gene: TRBV11-2

CDR3nt: TGTGCCAGCAGCGGACAGGGTGGGGAGACCCAGTACTTC
CDR3aa: CASSGQGGETQYF
abundance: many
d_gene: TRBD1
j_gene: TRBJ2-5
v_gene: TRBV6-6

CDR3nt: TGTGCCAGTAAGGGCTCAAGCCCCTACGAGCAGTACTTC
CDR3aa: CASKGSSPYEQYF
abundance: -
d_gene: -
j_gene: TRBJ2-7
v_gene: TRBV19

CDR3nt: TGTGCTAGTGGTTTGGTAAAAGGTTCCAATGAGCAGTTCTTC
CDR3aa: CASGLVKGSNEQFF
abundance: many
d_gene: -
j_gene: TRBJ2-1
v_gene: TRBV12-5

CDR3nt: TGTGCCAGCGGAGGTACAGGGCTAGGCCAAGAGACCCAGTACTTC
CDR3aa: CASGGTGLGQETQYF
abundance: many
d_gene: -
j_gene: TRBJ2-5
v_gene: TRBV5-6

CDR3nt: TGCGCCAGCAGCCACCCTGCGGCGCGGGGATTGTCTGAAGCTTTCTTT
CDR3aa: CASSHPAARGLSEAFF
abundance: few
d_gene: -
j_gene: TRBJ1-1
v_gene: TRBV4-1

CDR3nt: TGCGCCAGCAGCCAAGATAGAGGGACTCCCACAGATACGCAGTATTTT
CDR3aa: CASSQDRGTPTDTQYF
abundance: many
d_gene: -
j_gene: TRBJ2-3
v_gene: TRBV4-1

CDR3nt: TGTGCCAGCAGCCCGGTACGGCGAGGCGCAGATACGCAGTATTTT
CDR3aa: CASSPVRRGADTQYF
abundance: many
d_gene: -
j_gene: TRBJ2-3
v_gene: TRBV7-2

CDR3nt: TGCGCCAGCAGCCAAACTGACAGGGGAGAGACCCAGTACTTC
CDR3aa: CASSQTDRGETQYF
abundance: few
d_gene: TRBD1
j_gene: TRBJ2-5
v_gene: TRBV4-3

CDR3nt: TGTGCCAGCAGCCCCACGGGGATCCCAGATACGCAGTATTTT
CDR3aa: CASSPTGIPDTQYF
abundance: few
d_gene: -
j_gene: TRBJ2-3
v_gene: TRBV6-6

CDR3nt: TGTGCCAGCAGCTTAGACAGCGGACGAGAGACCCAGTACTTC
CDR3aa: CASSLDSGRETQYF
abundance: -
d_gene: -
j_gene: TRBJ2-5
v_gene: TRBV7-6